Each of the 12 T cell receptor beta chains below was sequenced from the same sample in a study of CD8 T cells in ankylosing spondylitis. MiXCR was run by TCRdb on the 5' RACE reads, yielding one entry per CDR3 protein. The sample comprises just over 350,000 distinct CDR3 sequences, 20% to 25% of which are singletons, and around 12% rests with the top ten. The specimen sequenced was blood, either unsorted or a sorted T cell fraction (not recorded which). Every receptor here comes from a male donor with ankylosing spondylitis or in good health (not recorded which).

This clonotype has more than one count but fewer than ten. The J gene is TRBJ2-2, the V gene TRBV7-2; TRBD1 aligns across 9 bases. This CDR3 contains 16 residues. Germline V gene sequence: CDR1 SGHTA, CDR2 FQGNSA. V trimming: 3 bases; J trimming: 5 bases; junction bases outside the gene matches: 7. Here the CDR3 DNA reads TGTGCCAGCAGCTTGAACTGGGACAGGGTAACCGGGGAGCTGTTTTTT. This gives the protein CASSLNWDRVTGELFF.

This clonotype was counted once. The chain combines TRBV2 with TRBJ2-7, with TRBD2 matching over 11 bases. Germline assignment: CDR1 SNHLY and CDR2 FYNNEI. This CDR3 is built from 16 residues. With V trimmed by 3 bases and J by 3 bases, 7 bases remained unmatched. CDR3 in DNA: TGTGCCAGCAGTGAGTTTACTAGCGGGGGATTCTACGAGCAGTACTTC. This encodes CASSEFTSGGFYEQYF.

The genes are TRBV2 and TRBJ2-7; D is ambiguous. Trimming took off 0 bases at V and 7 bases at J, with 10 bases between the two ends. The CDR3 is 13 amino acids. CDR1 is SNHLY and CDR2 is FYNNEI in the germline V gene. The CDR3 coding sequence is TGTGCCAGCAGTGAAGCGCCCCCGCAGGAGCAGTACTTC. Protein: CASSEAPPQEQYF. The entire variable domain, with the rest obtained from reference TRBV2 and TRBJ2-7, is as follows: EPEVTQTPSHQVTQMGQEVILRCVPISNHLYFYWYRQILGQKVEFLVSFYNNEISEKSEIFDDQFSVERPDGSNFTLKIRSTKLEDSAMYFCASSEAPPQEQYFGPGTRLTVT.

This clonotype was observed a few times. V gene TRBV4-1 combines with J gene TRBJ1-4; D unclear. CDR3 length: 16 residues. V lost 1 base and J 7 bases, leaving 16 bases between the germline ends. Germline V lookup: CDR1 MGHRA, CDR2 YSYEKL. The CDR3 spells CASSQVLGEMVEKLFF. The CDR3 coding sequence is TGCGCCAGCAGCCAAGTTTTGGGTGAAATGGTTGAAAAACTGTTTTTT.

This chain links TRBV15 with TRBJ2-7, with TRBD1 matching 7 bases. J was trimmed by 0 bases and V by 0 bases; bases with no gene match: 8. The CDR3 loop spans 17 amino acids. CDR1 is LNHNV, CDR2 YYDKDF, per germline (reference sequence). Here the CDR3 DNA reads TGTGCCACCAGCAGAGAACCCACAGGGGCTAGCTCCTACGAGCAGTACTTC. Translated, it gives CATSREPTGASSYEQYF.

The gene calls are TRBV7-8 and TRBJ2-7; D might be TRBD1 (5 bases). V was clipped by 7 bases and J by 2 bases, with 9 bases between them. CDR3 length equals 12 residues. Germline V lookup: CDR1 SGHVS, CDR2 FQNEAQ. CDR3 sequence (DNA): TGTGCCAGCAACACAGGCACCTACGAGCAGTACTTC. It codes for CASNTGTYEQYF.

Only a few counts were recorded for this clonotype. This sequence joins TRBV11-2 and TRBJ2-2; D unclear. This CDR3 comprises 16 residues. The V gene lost 5 bases and the J gene lost 5 bases, with 18 bases spanning the gap. Germline values: CDR1 SGHAT, CDR2 FQNNGV. As DNA, the CDR3 is TGTGCCAGCAGCCTTCTCCTCGACGCGCGTACCGGGGAGCTGTTTTTT. As protein: CASSLLLDARTGELFF.

The chain couples TRBV7-9 to TRBJ2-5; 7 bases match TRBD1. Germline loops: CDR1 SEHNR, CDR2 FQNEAQ (reference sequence). After removal of 4 bases from V and 3 bases from J, the junction contained 8 bases not matched to a gene. The CDR3 runs to 15 residues. CDR3 nucleotides: TGTGCCAGCAGCTCGTCAGAGACAGGGAAAGAGACCCAGTACTTC. As protein: CASSSSETGKETQYF.

In DNA form, the CDR3 reads TGCGCCAGCAGCCTTGACAGGTCAGAGACCGGGGAGCTGTTTTTT. Protein product: CASSLDRSETGELFF. The chain employs TRBV4-1 and TRBJ2-2, with D perhaps matching TRBD1 (6 bases). The V and J ends lost 4 bases and 5 bases respectively, with 14 bases between them. This CDR3 has 15 residues. Germline V lookup: CDR1 MGHRA, CDR2 YSYEKL.

The chain recombines TRBV27 with TRBJ2-7; the D gene is possibly TRBD1 (6 bases). V lost 1 base and J 1 base, leaving 14 bases between the germline ends. The CDR3 extends over 16 amino acids. Germline assignment: CDR1 MNHEY and CDR2 SMNVEV (reference sequence). The CDR3 region is CASSLYSGASSYEQYF. The CDR3 region has the DNA TGTGCCAGCAGTTTATACTCAGGGGCCAGTTCCTACGAGCAGTACTTC.

This clonotype was seen a handful of times. The chain uses TRBV5-1 and TRBJ1-1; 7 bases agree with TRBD1. The germline CDR1 and CDR2 sequences are SGHRS and YFSETQ. Trimming took 0 bases from V and 3 from J; bases not matched to a gene: 2. The CDR3 is 14 residues long. The CDR3 DNA reads as TGCGCCAGCAGCTTGGAACAGGGGTACACTGAAGCTTTCTTT. Amino acid sequence: CASSLEQGYTEAFF.

This clonotype was found a few times. The V and J genes are TRBV5-6 and TRBJ1-2; no reliable D call. V shed 0 bases and J shed 2 bases, with 8 bases lying between them. The germline V gene has CDR1 SGHDT and CDR2 YYEEEE. The CDR3 sequence is 14 residues long. This CDR3 is CASSLVGENYGYTF. CDR3 DNA: TGTGCCAGCAGCTTGGTCGGGGAAAACTATGGCTACACCTTC.